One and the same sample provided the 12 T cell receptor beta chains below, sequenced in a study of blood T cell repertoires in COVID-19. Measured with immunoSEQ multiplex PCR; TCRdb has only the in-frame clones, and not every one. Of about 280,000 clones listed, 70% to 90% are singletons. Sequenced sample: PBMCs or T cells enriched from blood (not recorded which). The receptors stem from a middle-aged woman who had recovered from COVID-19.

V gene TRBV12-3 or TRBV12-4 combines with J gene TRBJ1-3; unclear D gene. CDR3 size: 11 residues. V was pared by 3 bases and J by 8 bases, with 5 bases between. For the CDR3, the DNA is TGTGCCAGCAGTTTTGTAGACACCATATATTTT. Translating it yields CASSFVDTIYF.

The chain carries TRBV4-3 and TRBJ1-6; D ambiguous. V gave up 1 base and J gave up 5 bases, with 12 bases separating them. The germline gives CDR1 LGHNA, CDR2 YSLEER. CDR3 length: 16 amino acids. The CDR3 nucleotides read TGCGCCAGCAGCCAAGGTCCCAGTACCGATAATTCACCCCTCCACTTT. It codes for CASSQGPSTDNSPLHF.

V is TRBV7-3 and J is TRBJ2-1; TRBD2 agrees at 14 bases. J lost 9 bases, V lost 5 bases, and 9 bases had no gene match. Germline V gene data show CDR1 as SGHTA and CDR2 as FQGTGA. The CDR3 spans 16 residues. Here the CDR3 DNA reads TGTGCCAGCAGCCCCCGACTAGCGGGAGGGCCGGGTGAGCAGTTCTTC. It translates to CASSPRLAGGPGEQFF.

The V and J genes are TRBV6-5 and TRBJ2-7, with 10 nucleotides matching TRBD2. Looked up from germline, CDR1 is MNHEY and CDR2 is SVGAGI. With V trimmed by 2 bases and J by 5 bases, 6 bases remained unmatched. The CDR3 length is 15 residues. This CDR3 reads CASSYTSSGGDEQYF. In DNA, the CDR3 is TGTGCCAGCAGTTACACTTCTAGCGGGGGAGACGAGCAGTACTTC.

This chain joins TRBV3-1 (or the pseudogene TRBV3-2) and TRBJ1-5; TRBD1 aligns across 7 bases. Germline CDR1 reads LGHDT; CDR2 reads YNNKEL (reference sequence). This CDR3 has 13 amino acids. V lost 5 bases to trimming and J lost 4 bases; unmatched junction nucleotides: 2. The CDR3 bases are TGTGCCAGCAGCGTGACAGGGAATCAGCCCCAGCATTTT. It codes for CASSVTGNQPQHF.

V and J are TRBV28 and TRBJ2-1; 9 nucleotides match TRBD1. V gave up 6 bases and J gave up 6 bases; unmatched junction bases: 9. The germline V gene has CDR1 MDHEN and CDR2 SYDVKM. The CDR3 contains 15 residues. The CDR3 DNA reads TGTGCCAGCAGACGACAGGGGGGGGTCGGCAATGAGCAGTTCTTC. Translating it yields CASRRQGGVGNEQFF.

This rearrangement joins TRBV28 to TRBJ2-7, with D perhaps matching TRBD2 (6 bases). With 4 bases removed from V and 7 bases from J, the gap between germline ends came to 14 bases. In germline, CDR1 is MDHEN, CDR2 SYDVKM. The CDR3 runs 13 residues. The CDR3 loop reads CASSSAGGREQYF. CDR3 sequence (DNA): TGTGCCAGCAGTTCGGCCGGGGGAAGAGAGCAGTACTTC.

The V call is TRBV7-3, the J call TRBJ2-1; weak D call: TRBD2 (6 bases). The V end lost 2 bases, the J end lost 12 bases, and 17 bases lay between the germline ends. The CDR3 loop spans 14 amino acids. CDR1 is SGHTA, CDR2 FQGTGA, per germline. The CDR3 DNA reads TGTGCCAGCAGCTTAGGGCGGGATAAGACCCCGCAGTTCTTC. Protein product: CASSLGRDKTPQFF.

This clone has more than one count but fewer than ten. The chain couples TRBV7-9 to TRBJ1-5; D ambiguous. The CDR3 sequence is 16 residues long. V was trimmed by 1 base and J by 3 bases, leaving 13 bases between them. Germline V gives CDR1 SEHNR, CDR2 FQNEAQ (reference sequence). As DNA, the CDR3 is TGTGCCAGCAGCTTAGGGGTAGCCGGGAACAATCAGCCCCAGCATTTT. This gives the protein CASSLGVAGNNQPQHF.

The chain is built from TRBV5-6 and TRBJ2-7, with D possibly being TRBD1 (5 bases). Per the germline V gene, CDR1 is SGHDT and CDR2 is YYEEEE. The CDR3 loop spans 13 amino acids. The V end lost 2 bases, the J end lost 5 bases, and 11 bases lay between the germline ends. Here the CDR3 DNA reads TGTGCCAGCAGCTTCGCAGGGCTAAACGAGCAGTACTTC. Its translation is CASSFAGLNEQYF.

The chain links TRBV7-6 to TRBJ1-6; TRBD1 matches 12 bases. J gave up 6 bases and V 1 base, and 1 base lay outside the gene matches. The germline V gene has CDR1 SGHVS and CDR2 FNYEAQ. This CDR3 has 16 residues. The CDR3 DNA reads TGTGCCAGCAGCTTAGGGGGACAGGGGGCTAATTCACCCCTCCACTTT. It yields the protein CASSLGGQGANSPLHF.

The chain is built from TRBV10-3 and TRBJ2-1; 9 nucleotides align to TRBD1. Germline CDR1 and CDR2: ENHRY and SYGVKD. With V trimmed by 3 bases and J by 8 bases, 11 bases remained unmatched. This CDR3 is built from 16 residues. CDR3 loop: CAISESGTGTNDEQFF. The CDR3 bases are TGTGCCATCAGTGAATCCGGGACAGGGACCAACGATGAGCAGTTCTTC.